This T cell receptor beta chain was sequenced in a study of blood T cell repertoires in COVID-19. Study as a whole: T cells, B-cell-depleted T cells, or PBMCs provided the cDNA or gDNA that served as material.

This clone appeared a single time. Original analysis: The assay estimated nucleated cells by amplifying reference gene primers. Profiled with immunoSEQ multiplex PCR; TCRdb holds only in-frame clones, not every one. V and J calls and clone size follow that table, whereas D and trimming were derived from the DNA. The sample has about 180,000 clones, 80% to 85% seen once. The CDR3 runs to 14 residues. Per the germline V gene, CDR1 is MNHEY and CDR2 is SMNVEV (reference sequence). The ends lost 3 bases at V and 4 bases at J; junction bases unmatched: 3. Source material: peripheral blood. This receptor was identified in a woman in her sixties or seventies with COVID-19, enrolled during active disease. The chain links TRBV27 to TRBJ2-3, with 8 bases aligning to TRBD2. DNA of the CDR3: TGTGCCAGCAGTTTGGGACTAGTGGCAGATACGCAGTATTTT. The encoded protein is CASSLGLVADTQYF.